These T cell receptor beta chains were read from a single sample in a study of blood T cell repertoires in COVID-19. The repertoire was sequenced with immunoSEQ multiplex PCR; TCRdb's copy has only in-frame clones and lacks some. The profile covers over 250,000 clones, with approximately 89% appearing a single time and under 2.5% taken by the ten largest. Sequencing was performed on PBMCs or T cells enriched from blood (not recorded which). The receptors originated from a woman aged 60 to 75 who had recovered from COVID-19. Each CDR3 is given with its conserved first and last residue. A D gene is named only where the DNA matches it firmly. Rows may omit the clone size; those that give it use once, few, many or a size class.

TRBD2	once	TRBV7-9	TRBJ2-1	CASGLGGRAWGEQFF	TGTGCCAGCGGTCTAGGCGGGAGGGCCTGGGGTGAGCAGTTCTTC
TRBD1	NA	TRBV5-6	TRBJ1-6	CASSWQGGNSPLHF	TGTGCCAGCAGTTGGCAGGGGGGCAATTCACCCCTCCACTTT
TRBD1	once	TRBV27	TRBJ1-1	CASSQQGRAFF	TGTGCCAGCAGTCAACAGGGGAGGGCTTTCTTT
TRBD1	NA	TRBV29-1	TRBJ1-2	CSVEVKGQGVGYTF	TGCAGCGTTGAAGTAAAAGGACAGGGGGTTGGCTACACCTTC
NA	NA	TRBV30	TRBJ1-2	CAWVYSQAFPYTF	TGTGCCTGGGTCTATTCACAGGCCTTTCCCTACACCTTC
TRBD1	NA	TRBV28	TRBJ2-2	CASSSGTGNTGELFF	TGTGCCAGCAGTTCCGGGACAGGGAACACCGGGGAGCTGTTTTTT
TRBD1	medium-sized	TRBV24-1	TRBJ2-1	CATRQGASNEQFF	TGTGCCACCAGACAGGGGGCCTCCAATGAGCAGTTCTTC
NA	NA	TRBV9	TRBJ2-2	CASSNRDSTTGELFF	TGTGCCAGCAGCAACCGGGACTCGACCACCGGGGAGCTGTTTTTT
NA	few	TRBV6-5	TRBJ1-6	CASAAMSRDSPLHF	TGTGCCAGCGCCGCGATGTCCCGGGATTCACCCCTCCACTTT
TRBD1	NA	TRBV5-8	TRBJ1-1	CASSYGQGASNFF	TGTGCCAGCAGCTATGGACAGGGGGCCTCTAACTTCTTT
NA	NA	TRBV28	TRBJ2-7	CASSLRGEQYF	TGTGCCAGCAGTTTACGGGGCGAGCAGTACTTC
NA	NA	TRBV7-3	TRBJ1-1	CASSLGGGNTEAFF	TGTGCCAGCAGCTTAGGCGGGGGGAACACTGAAGCTTTCTTT
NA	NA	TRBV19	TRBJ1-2	CASSKTTTGYGYTF	TGTGCCAGTAGTAAGACTACAACAGGGTATGGCTACACCTTC
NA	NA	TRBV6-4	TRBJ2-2	CASSAKRPGELFF	TGTGCCAGCAGTGCCAAGCGTCCCGGGGAGCTGTTTTTT
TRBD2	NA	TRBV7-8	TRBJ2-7	CASSPLPSGRRDEQYF	TGTGCCAGCAGCCCTCTTCCTAGCGGGAGGAGGGACGAGCAGTACTTC